The source of this TCR beta chain is a study of control samples from healthy donors and cancer patients. Only in-frame clones appear in the TCRdb table, and some are missing; sequencing was by immunoSEQ multiplex PCR. In the table there are just over 150,000 clones, just under 95% of which are singletons. The V and J ends lost 0 bases and 5 bases, in that order; junction bases with no gene match: 6. Germline V gene lookup returns CDR1 LGHNA and CDR2 YSLEER. The CDR3 spans 16 residues. This receptor was taken from a woman aged 40-49 years in good health. This chain connects TRBV4-3 to TRBJ1-1; 10 bases are shared with TRBD1. Sequences were obtained from blood. The DNA of the CDR3 is TGCGCCAGCAGCCAAGAGACAGGGGGCAGGGGAACTGAAGCTTTCTTT. This codes for CASSQETGGRGTEAFF.